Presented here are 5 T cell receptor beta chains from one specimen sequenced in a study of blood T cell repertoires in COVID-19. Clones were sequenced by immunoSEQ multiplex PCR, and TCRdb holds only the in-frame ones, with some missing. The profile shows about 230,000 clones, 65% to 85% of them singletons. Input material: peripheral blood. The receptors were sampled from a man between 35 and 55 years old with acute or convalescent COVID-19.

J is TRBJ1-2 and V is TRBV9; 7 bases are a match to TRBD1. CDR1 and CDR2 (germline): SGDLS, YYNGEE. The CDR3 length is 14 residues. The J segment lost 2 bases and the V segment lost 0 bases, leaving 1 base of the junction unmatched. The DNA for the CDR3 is TGTGCCAGCAGCGTAGGGGACAGCAACTATGGCTACACCTTC. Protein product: CASSVGDSNYGYTF. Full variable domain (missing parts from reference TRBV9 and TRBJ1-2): DSGVTQTPKHLITATGQRVTLRCSPRSGDLSVYWYQQSLDQGLQFLIQYYNGEERAKGNILERFSAQQFPDLHSELNLSSLELGDSALYFCASSVGDSNYGYTFGSGTRLTVV.

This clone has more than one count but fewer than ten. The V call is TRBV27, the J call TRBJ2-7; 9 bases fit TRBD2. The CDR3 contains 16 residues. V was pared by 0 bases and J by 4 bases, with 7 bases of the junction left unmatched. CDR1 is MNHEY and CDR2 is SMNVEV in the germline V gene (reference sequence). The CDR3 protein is CASSLSSGTSKYEQYF. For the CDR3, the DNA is TGTGCCAGCAGTTTATCGTCCGGGACTAGCAAATACGAGCAGTACTTC.

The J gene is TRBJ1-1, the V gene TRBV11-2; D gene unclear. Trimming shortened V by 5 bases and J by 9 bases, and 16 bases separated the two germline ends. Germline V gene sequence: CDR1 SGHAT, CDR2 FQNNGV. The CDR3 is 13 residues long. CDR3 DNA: TGTGCCAGCAGCGAAGACTTCTCGGGGAAAGCTTTCTTT. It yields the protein CASSEDFSGKAFF. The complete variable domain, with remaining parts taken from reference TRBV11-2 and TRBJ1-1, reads EAGVAQSPRYKIIEKRQSVAFWCNPISGHATLYWYQQILGQGPKLLIQFQNNGVVDDSQLPKDRFSAERLKGVDSTLKIQPAKLEDSAVYLCASSEDFSGKAFFGQGTRLTVV.

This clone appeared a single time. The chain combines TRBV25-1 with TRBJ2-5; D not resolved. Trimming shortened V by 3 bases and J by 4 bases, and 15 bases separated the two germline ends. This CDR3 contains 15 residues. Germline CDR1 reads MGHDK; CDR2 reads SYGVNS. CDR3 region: CASSDAQTSSETQYF. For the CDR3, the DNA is TGTGCCAGCAGTGACGCACAAACAAGTTCAGAGACCCAGTACTTC. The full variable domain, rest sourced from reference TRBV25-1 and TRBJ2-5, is EADIYQTPRYLVIGTGKKITLECSQTMGHDKMYWYQQDPGMELHLIHYSYGVNSTEKGDLSSESTVSRIRTEHFPLTLESARPSHTSQYLCASSDAQTSSETQYFGPGTRLLVL.

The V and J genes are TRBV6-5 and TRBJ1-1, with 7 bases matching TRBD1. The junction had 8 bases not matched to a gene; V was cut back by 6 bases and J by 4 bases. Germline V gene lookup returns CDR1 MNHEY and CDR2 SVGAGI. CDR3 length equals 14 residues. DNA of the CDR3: TGTGCCAGCAGGCTGGGACAGTCAGGCACTGAAGCTTTCTTT. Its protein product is CASRLGQSGTEAFF.